One and the same sample provided the 25 T cell receptor beta chains below, sequenced in a study of blood T cell repertoires in COVID-19. The data were produced by immunoSEQ multiplex PCR, yet TCRdb's version contains in-frame clones alone and is incomplete. The sample lists more than 95,000 clones, around 76% seen once, with around 6% in the top ten. The material sequenced was peripheral blood. All receptors derive from a man of 80 years or more with COVID-19, enrolled during active disease.

The chain employs TRBV9 and TRBJ2-7; 8 nucleotides align to TRBD2. The CDR3 has 16 residues. Germline V gene data show CDR1 as SGDLS and CDR2 as YYNGEE. The V gene end was trimmed by 4 bases and the J gene end by 4 bases; junction bases not matched to a gene: 13. CDR3 in amino acids: CASSSGGGVLGYEQYF. The CDR3 DNA follows: TGTGCCAGCAGCTCCGGGGGGGGCGTATTAGGGTACGAGCAGTACTTC.

The chain couples TRBV6-5 to TRBJ2-1; TRBD2 is a possible D gene (5 bases). The CDR3 has 15 residues. V dropped 8 bases and J dropped 0 bases, with 14 bases sitting between them. Germline-derived CDR1 and CDR2 are MNHEY and SVGAGI. This chain's CDR3 is CASYRAGSSYNEQFF. Written as DNA, the CDR3 is TGTGCCAGCTATAGGGCGGGCTCCTCCTACAATGAGCAGTTCTTC.

With regard to this clone: Germline and junction disagree at one end, which may indicate a read error. The chain links TRBV7-2 to TRBJ1-5; D is unclear. CDR3 length: 15 residues. Germline V lookup: CDR1 SGHTA, CDR2 FQGNSA. The CDR3 DNA follows: TGTGCCAGCAGCCTAGCATCTTCTAGCAATCAGCCCCAGCATTTT. Protein sequence: CASSLASSSNQPQHF.

There are many counts of this clone. The chain carries TRBV6-5 and TRBJ1-2, with D perhaps matching TRBD1 (5 bases). Per germline, CDR1 MNHEY and CDR2 SVGAGI. Deletions cut 0 bases from V and 4 bases from J, with 12 bases between. This CDR3 has 15 amino acids. The CDR3 reads CASSYSSGSTYGYTF. DNA of the CDR3: TGTGCCAGCAGTTACTCGTCAGGGTCGACCTATGGCTACACCTTC.

V and J are TRBV4-2 and TRBJ2-7, with 11 bases fitting TRBD2. The J segment lost 1 base and the V segment lost 1 base, leaving 0 bases of the junction unmatched. CDR3 length: 15 residues. Germline values: CDR1 LGHNA, CDR2 YNFKEQ. The CDR3 DNA is TGTGCCAGCAGCCAAGGACTAGCGGGGTCCTACGAGCAGTACTTC. It specifies CASSQGLAGSYEQYF.

V usage is TRBV3-1 (or the pseudogene TRBV3-2) and J usage is TRBJ2-1, with 7 bases lining up with TRBD2. Per the germline V gene, CDR1 is LGHDT and CDR2 is YNNKEL (reference sequence). The V gene end was trimmed by 0 bases and the J gene end by 12 bases; junction bases not matched to a gene: 11. The CDR3 runs 15 residues. The CDR3 DNA is TGTGCCAGCAGCCAAGATCAGTCGCCTGAGCGGGGGCAGTTCTTC. Translated: CASSQDQSPERGQFF.

J is TRBJ2-5 and V is TRBV29-1; the match to TRBD1 covers 8 bases. CDR3 size: 16 residues. V lost 1 base to trimming and J lost 2 bases; unmatched junction nucleotides: 9. Germline V gene data show CDR1 as SQVTM and CDR2 as ANQGSEA. CDR3 sequence reads: CSVEGQGAEIQETQYF. The CDR3 DNA reads as TGCAGCGTTGAAGGCCAGGGGGCAGAAATACAAGAGACCCAGTACTTC.

The V and J genes are TRBV7-3 and TRBJ2-1; D not resolved. V gave up 2 bases and J gave up 5 bases, with 7 bases separating them. The CDR3 runs to 13 residues. Germline CDR1 is SGHTA and CDR2 is FQGTGA. The CDR3 sequence is CASSLGLNNEQFF. Here the CDR3 DNA reads TGTGCCAGCAGCTTAGGGCTTAACAATGAGCAGTTCTTC.

This chain links TRBV5-1 with TRBJ2-2; TRBD1 might be the D (6 bases). Trimming shortened V by 2 bases and J by 2 bases, and 7 bases separated the two germline ends. CDR1 is SGHRS, CDR2 YFSETQ, per germline. The CDR3 covers 14 residues. The CDR3 nucleotides are TGCGCCAGCAGCTTACAGGGAAACACCGGGGAGCTGTTTTTT. As protein: CASSLQGNTGELFF.

The chain joins TRBV25-1 to TRBJ2-3, with 8 positions matching TRBD2. The length of the CDR3 is 13 residues. CDR1 and CDR2 from the germline V gene are MGHDK and SYGVNS. Trimming removed 5 bases from V and 5 bases from J; junction bases left unmatched: 3. The CDR3 loop is CASSLAGGDTQYF. CDR3 coding DNA: TGTGCCAGCAGTCTAGCGGGTGGAGATACGCAGTATTTT. Together with reference TRBV25-1 and TRBJ2-3, the CDR3 gives the full variable domain: EADIYQTPRYLVIGTGKKITLECSQTMGHDKMYWYQQDPGMELHLIHYSYGVNSTEKGDLSSESTVSRIRTEHFPLTLESARPSHTSQYLCASSLAGGDTQYFGPGTRLTVL.

This clone was counted a few times. This chain connects TRBV3-1 (or the pseudogene TRBV3-2) to TRBJ1-5, with D possibly matching TRBD1 (5 bases). The CDR3 has 13 residues. Germline CDR1 reads LGHDT; CDR2 reads YNNKEL (reference sequence). V lost 4 bases to trimming and J lost 16 bases, with 20 bases between them. In DNA form, the CDR3 reads TGTGCCAGCAGCCTAACCCCTTTCTTGACAGTACATTTT. Protein: CASSLTPFLTVHF.

The chain is built from TRBV5-5 and TRBJ2-1, with 8 bases matching TRBD2. The V gene's germline CDR1 is SGHKS and CDR2 YYEKEE (reference sequence). CDR3 length: 16 residues. With 4 bases clipped from V and 7 bases from J, the junction kept 13 bases outside the gene matches. CDR3 DNA sequence: TGTGCCAGCAGCCTCCCAGCGGGAGCCCCCCTAAATGAGCAGTTCTTC. This sequence encodes CASSLPAGAPLNEQFF.

The chain is built from TRBV7-9 and TRBJ2-1, with TRBD2 matching over 14 bases. Germline loops: CDR1 SEHNR, CDR2 FQNEAQ (reference sequence). V was clipped by 3 bases and J by 6 bases; unmatched bases: 4. CDR3 length: 16 amino acids. The CDR3 region has the DNA TGTGCCAGCAGCTTGACTAGCGGGAGGGTTCGCAATGAGCAGTTCTTC. Amino acid sequence: CASSLTSGRVRNEQFF.

The chain links TRBV20-1 to TRBJ1-2; no clear D. Germline-derived CDR1 and CDR2 are DFQATT and SNEGSKA (reference sequence). This CDR3 has 13 amino acids. The V gene lost 3 bases and the J gene lost 2 bases, with 10 bases spanning the gap. Here the CDR3 reads CSASLTENYGYTF. CDR3 nucleotides: TGCAGTGCTAGTCTCACAGAAAACTATGGCTACACCTTC.

This clone was seen a few times. The rearrangement joins TRBV28 to TRBJ1-1, with TRBD1 matching over 7 bases. From germline, CDR1 is MDHEN and CDR2 SYDVKM. J gave up 10 bases and V 0 bases, and 11 bases lay outside the gene matches. There are 15 residues in the CDR3. CDR3 in DNA: TGTGCCAGCAGTTTATGGCAGGAGGGGGCGTTGGTAGCTTTCTTT. It encodes CASSLWQEGALVAFF.

The rearrangement links TRBV29-1 to TRBJ1-2; tentative D call: TRBD1 (6 bases). The germline V gene encodes CDR1 SQVTM and CDR2 ANQGSEA. Trimming cost V 5 bases and J 8 bases, with 21 bases left between them. The CDR3 is 14 residues long. CDR3 sequence (DNA): TGCAGCGTTTTGAAACTCCAGGGGCAGGGGGGCTACACCTTC. Translating it yields CSVLKLQGQGGYTF.

The chain recombines TRBV6-5 with TRBJ1-1; TRBD1 agrees at 7 bases. The CDR3 spans 14 residues. V lost 4 bases to trimming and J lost 4 bases; unmatched junction nucleotides: 6. The V gene's germline CDR1 is MNHEY and CDR2 SVGAGI. The CDR3 loop reads CASSFWDSSTEAFF. CDR3 coding DNA: TGTGCCAGCAGTTTTTGGGACAGCTCCACTGAAGCTTTCTTT.

V usage is TRBV7-9 and J usage is TRBJ1-1; D is possibly TRBD1 (6 bases). Trimming took 5 bases from V and 5 from J, leaving 24 bases between them. The CDR3 contains 17 residues. Germline CDR1 is SEHNR and CDR2 is FQNEAQ (reference sequence). As DNA, the CDR3 is TGTGCCAGCAGCCAGCGCCGGACCAGGGGAATAGATACTGAAGCTTTCTTT. Translated, it gives CASSQRRTRGIDTEAFF.

This chain joins TRBV6-1 and TRBJ1-2, with D unclear. The CDR3 consists of 14 residues. Germline CDR1 is MNHNS and CDR2 is SASEGT. Trimming shortened V by 1 base and J by 5 bases, and 11 bases separated the two germline ends. CDR3 coding DNA: TGTGCCAGCAGTGAAGGAAACTACTTTTATGGCTACACCTTC. Protein product: CASSEGNYFYGYTF.

The CDR3 sequence: CASSLVGGIVHEQYF. In DNA form, the CDR3 reads TGTGCCAGCAGCTTGGTAGGCGGGATCGTCCACGAGCAGTACTTC. The chain carries TRBV5-6 and TRBJ2-7, with D maybe TRBD2 (6 bases). The ends were cut back, 0 bases at V and 5 bases at J, with 15 bases in the middle. The germline V gene has CDR1 SGHDT and CDR2 YYEEEE. The CDR3 contains 15 residues.

V usage is TRBV19 and J usage is TRBJ2-3, with 7 bases matching TRBD1. V trimming: 4 bases; J trimming: 0 bases; junction bases outside the gene matches: 4. The CDR3 contains 15 residues. The germline V gene encodes CDR1 LNHDA and CDR2 SQIVND (reference sequence). CDR3 residues: CASSTGDSSTDTQYF. The CDR3 coding sequence is TGTGCCAGTAGTACAGGGGACAGCAGCACAGATACGCAGTATTTT.

This clone was found a few times. V and J are TRBV18 and TRBJ1-4; 7 bases fit TRBD1. V lost 6 bases and J lost 7; bases outside the gene matches: 17. Germline CDR1 reads KGHSH; CDR2 reads LQKENI. The CDR3 consists of 17 residues. This chain's CDR3 is CASSLNTGAVGPEKLFF. In nucleotides, the CDR3 is TGTGCCAGCTCCCTGAACACAGGGGCGGTTGGGCCTGAAAAACTGTTTTTT.

The V gene is TRBV7-2, the J gene TRBJ2-3; 11 bases map to TRBD2. V trimming: 3 bases; J trimming: 5 bases; junction bases outside the gene matches: 1. The germline gives CDR1 SGHTA, CDR2 FQGNSA. The CDR3 contains 14 residues. The CDR3 here is CASSFTSGRDTQYF. CDR3 nucleotides: TGTGCCAGCAGCTTTACTAGCGGGAGAGATACGCAGTATTTT.

The gene calls are TRBV18 and TRBJ1-2; TRBD1 matches at 8 bases. Germline V gene sequence: CDR1 KGHSH, CDR2 LQKENI. V gave up 0 bases and J gave up 1 base; unmatched junction bases: 1. The CDR3 extends over 15 amino acids. CDR3 protein: CASSPPGQVNYGYTF. In DNA, the CDR3 is TGTGCCAGCTCACCACCGGGACAGGTTAACTATGGCTACACCTTC. Looking up the rest from reference TRBV18 and TRBJ1-2 gives the full variable domain: NAGVMQNPRHLVRRRGQEARLRCSPMKGHSHVYWYRQLPEEGLKFMVYLQKENIIDESGMPKERFSAEFPKEGPSILRIQQVVRGDSAAYFCASSPPGQVNYGYTFGSGTRLTVV.

The V call is TRBV28, the J call TRBJ1-5, with 7 nucleotides matching TRBD1. With V trimmed by 3 bases and J by 6 bases, 2 bases remained unmatched. The CDR3 length is 13 residues. In germline, CDR1 is MDHEN, CDR2 SYDVKM. The CDR3 is CASSFRGAQPQHF. Here the CDR3 DNA reads TGTGCCAGCAGTTTCAGGGGGGCTCAGCCCCAGCATTTT.